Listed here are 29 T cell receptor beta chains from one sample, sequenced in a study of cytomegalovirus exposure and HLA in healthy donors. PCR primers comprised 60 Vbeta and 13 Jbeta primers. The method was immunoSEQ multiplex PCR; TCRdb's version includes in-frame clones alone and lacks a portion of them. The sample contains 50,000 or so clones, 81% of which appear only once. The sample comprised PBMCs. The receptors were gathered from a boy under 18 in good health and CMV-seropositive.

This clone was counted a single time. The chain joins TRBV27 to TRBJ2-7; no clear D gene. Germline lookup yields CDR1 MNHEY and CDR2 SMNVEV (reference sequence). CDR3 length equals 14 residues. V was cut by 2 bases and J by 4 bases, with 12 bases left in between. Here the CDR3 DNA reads TGTGCCAGCAGTTTAATAGCCCCAAGTTACGAGCAGTACTTC. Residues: CASSLIAPSYEQYF.

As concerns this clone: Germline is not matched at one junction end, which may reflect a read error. This CDR3 is CSARSPGEQYF. The CDR3 nucleotides are TGCAGCGCTAGGTCCCCGGGCGAGCAGTACTTC. This sequence joins TRBV20-1 and TRBJ2-7; D remains unclear. CDR1 is DFQATT, CDR2 SNEGSKA, per germline (reference sequence). The CDR3 is made up of 11 amino acids.

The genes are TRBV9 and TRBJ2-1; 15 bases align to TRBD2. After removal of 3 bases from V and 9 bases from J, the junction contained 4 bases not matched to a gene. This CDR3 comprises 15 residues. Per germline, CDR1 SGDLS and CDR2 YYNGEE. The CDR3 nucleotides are TGTGCCAGCAGCGGGACTAGCGGGGGGGTCGCTGAGCAGTTCTTC. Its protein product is CASSGTSGGVAEQFF.

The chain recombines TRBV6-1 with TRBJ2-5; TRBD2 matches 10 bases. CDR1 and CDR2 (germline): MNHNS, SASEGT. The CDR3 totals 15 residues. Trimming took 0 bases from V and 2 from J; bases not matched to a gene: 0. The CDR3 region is CASSEASGGQETQYF. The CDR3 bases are TGTGCCAGCAGTGAAGCTAGCGGGGGGCAAGAGACCCAGTACTTC.

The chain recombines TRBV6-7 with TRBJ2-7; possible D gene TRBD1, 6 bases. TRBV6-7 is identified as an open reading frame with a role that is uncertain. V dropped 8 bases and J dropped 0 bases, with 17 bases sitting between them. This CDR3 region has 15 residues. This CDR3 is CASPDRDTDSYEQYF. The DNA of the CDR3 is TGTGCCAGCCCGGATCGGGACACGGACTCCTACGAGCAGTACTTC.

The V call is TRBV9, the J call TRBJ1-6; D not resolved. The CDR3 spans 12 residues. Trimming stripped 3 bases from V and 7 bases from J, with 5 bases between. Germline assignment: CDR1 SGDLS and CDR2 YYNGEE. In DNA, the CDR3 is TGTGCCAGCAGCGCCCAAAATTCACCCCTCCACTTT. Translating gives CASSAQNSPLHF.

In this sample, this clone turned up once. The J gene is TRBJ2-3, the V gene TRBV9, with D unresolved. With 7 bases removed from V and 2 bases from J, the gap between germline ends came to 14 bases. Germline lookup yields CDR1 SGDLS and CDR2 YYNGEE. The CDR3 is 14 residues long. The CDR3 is CASSRYGPTDTQYF. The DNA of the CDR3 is TGTGCCAGCTCGAGGTACGGTCCCACAGATACGCAGTATTTT.

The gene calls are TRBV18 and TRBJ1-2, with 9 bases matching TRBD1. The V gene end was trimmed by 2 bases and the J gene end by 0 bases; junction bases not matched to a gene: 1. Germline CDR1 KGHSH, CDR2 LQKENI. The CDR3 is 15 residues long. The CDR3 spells CASSPGTGTNYGYTF. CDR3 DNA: TGTGCCAGCTCACCAGGGACAGGGACTAACTATGGCTACACCTTC. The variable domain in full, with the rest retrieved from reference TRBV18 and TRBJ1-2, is NAGVMQNPRHLVRRRGQEARLRCSPMKGHSHVYWYRQLPEEGLKFMVYLQKENIIDESGMPKERFSAEFPKEGPSILRIQQVVRGDSAAYFCASSPGTGTNYGYTFGSGTRLTVV.

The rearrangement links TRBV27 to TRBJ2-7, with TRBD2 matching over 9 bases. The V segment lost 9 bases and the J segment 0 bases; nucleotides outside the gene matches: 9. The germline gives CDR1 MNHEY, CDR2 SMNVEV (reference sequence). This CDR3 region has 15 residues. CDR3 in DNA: TGTGCCAGTTCCCCCAGCGGGGGGACCTCCTACGAGCAGTACTTC. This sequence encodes CASSPSGGTSYEQYF.

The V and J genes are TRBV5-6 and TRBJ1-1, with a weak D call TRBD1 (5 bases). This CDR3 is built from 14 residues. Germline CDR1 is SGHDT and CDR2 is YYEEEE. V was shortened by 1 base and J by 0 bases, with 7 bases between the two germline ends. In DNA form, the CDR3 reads TGTGCCAGCAGCTTGCAGGGTATGAACACTGAAGCTTTCTTT. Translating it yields CASSLQGMNTEAFF.

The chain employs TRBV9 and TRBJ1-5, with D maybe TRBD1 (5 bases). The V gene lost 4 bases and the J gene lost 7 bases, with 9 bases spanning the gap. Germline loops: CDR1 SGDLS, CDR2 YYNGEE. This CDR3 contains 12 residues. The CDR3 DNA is TGTGCCAGCAGCCGCCCAGGGCAGCCCCAGCATTTT. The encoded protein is CASSRPGQPQHF. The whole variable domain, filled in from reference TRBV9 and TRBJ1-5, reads DSGVTQTPKHLITATGQRVTLRCSPRSGDLSVYWYQQSLDQGLQFLIQYYNGEERAKGNILERFSAQQFPDLHSELNLSSLELGDSALYFCASSRPGQPQHFGDGTRLSIL.

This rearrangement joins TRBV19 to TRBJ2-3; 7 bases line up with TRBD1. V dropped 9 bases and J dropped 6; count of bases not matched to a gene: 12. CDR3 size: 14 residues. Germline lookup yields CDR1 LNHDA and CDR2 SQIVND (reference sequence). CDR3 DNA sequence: TGTGCCAGCGGAAAACAGGGGATTATTGATACGCAGTATTTT. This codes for CASGKQGIIDTQYF.

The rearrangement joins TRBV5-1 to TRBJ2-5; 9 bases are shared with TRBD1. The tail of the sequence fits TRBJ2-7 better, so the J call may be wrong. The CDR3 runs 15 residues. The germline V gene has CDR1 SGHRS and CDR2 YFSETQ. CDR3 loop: CASSAQGTGINEQYF. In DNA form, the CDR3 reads TGCGCCAGCAGCGCACAGGGGACAGGGATCAACGAGCAGTACTTC.

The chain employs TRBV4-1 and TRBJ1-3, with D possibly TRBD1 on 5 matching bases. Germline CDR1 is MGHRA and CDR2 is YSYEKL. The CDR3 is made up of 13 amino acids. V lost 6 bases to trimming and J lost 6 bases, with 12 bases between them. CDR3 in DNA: TGCGCCAGCAGATCAGGGAGGGCAAACACCATATATTTT. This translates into CASRSGRANTIYF.

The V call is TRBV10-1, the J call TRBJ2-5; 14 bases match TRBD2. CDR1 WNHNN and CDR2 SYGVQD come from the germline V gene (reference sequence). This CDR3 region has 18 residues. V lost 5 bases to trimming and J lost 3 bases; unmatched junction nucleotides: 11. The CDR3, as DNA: TGCGCCAGCAGTTCTTCACCGGGACTAGCGGGGGCCAAAGAGACCCAGTACTTC. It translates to CASSSSPGLAGAKETQYF.

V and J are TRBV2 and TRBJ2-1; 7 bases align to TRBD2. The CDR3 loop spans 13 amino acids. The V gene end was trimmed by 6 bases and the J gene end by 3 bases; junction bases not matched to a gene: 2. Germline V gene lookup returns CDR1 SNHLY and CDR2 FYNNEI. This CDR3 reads CASRGDYYNEQFF. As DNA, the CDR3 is TGTGCCAGCAGGGGGGACTACTACAATGAGCAGTTCTTC.

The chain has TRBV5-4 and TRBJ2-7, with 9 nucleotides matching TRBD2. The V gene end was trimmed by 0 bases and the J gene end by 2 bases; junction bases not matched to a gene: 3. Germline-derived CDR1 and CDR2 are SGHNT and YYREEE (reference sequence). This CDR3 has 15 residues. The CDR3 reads CASSLATSGPYEQYF. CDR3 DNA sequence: TGTGCCAGCAGCTTGGCTACTAGCGGGCCCTACGAGCAGTACTTC.

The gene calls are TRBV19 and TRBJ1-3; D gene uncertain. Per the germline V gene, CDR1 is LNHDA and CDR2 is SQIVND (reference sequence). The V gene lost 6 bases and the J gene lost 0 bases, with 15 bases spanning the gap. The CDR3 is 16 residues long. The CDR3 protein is CASSAQGRLSGNTIYF. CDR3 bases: TGTGCCAGTAGCGCCCAAGGCAGGCTCTCTGGAAACACCATATATTTT.

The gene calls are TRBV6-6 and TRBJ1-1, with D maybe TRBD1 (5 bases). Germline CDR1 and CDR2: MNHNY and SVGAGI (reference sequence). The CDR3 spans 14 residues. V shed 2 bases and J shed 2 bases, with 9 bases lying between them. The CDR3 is CASSYPGGNTEAFF. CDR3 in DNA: TGTGCCAGCAGTTACCCCGGGGGAAACACTGAAGCTTTCTTT.

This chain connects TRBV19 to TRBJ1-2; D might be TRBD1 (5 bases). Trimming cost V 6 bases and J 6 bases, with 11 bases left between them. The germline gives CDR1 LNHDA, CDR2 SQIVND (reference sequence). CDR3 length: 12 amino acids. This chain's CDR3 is CASRGVQNGYTF. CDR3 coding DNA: TGTGCCAGTAGAGGGGTACAAAATGGCTACACCTTC.

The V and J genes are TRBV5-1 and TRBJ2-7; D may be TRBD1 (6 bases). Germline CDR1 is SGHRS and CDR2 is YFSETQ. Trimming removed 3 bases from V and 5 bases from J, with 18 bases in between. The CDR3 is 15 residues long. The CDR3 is CASSSTTGFRDEQYF. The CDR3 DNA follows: TGCGCCAGCAGCTCAACGACAGGTTTCAGGGACGAGCAGTACTTC.

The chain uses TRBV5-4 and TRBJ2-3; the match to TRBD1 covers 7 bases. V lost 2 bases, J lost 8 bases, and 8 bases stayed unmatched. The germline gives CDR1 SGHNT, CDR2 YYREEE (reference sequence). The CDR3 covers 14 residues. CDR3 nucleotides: TGTGCCAGCAGCTTTGGGACAGCCCTGCCTACGCAGTATTTT. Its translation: CASSFGTALPTQYF.

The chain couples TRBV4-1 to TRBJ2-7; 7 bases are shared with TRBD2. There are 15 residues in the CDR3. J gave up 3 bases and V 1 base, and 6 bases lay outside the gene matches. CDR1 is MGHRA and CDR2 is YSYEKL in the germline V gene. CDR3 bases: TGCGCCAGCAGCCAAGGTAGTGGGGAGGGCTACGAGCAGTACTTC. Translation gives CASSQGSGEGYEQYF.

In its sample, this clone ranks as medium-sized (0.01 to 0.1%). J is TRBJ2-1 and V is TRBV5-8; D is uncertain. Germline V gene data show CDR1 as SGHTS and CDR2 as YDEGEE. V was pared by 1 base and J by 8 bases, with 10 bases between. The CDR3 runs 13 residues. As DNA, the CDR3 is TGTGCCAGCAGCTTGCAGCCGCAGGATGAGCAGTTCTTC. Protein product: CASSLQPQDEQFF.

The CDR3 loop is CASSSPRVSVGKLFF. CDR3 DNA: TGTGCCAGCAGCTCGCCTCGGGTATCCGTTGGAAAACTGTTTTTT. The genes are TRBV5-5 and TRBJ1-4; D gene ambiguous. Germline V gene sequence: CDR1 SGHKS, CDR2 YYEKEE (reference sequence). The CDR3 contains 15 residues. V was cut by 3 bases and J by 10 bases, with 19 bases left in between.

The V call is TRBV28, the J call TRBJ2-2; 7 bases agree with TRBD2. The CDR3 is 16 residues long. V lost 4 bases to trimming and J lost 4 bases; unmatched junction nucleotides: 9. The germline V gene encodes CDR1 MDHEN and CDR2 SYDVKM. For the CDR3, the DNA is TGTGCCAGCAGTTCTGTCGGGGAGGGTGGCACCGGGGAGCTGTTTTTT. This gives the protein CASSSVGEGGTGELFF.

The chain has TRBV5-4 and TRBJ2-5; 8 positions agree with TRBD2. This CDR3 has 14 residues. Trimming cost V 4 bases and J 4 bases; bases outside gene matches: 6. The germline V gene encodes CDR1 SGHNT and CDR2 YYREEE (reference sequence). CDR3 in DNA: TGTGCCAGCAGCCCGGGGGGGCGGTCAGAGACCCAGTACTTC. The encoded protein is CASSPGGRSETQYF.

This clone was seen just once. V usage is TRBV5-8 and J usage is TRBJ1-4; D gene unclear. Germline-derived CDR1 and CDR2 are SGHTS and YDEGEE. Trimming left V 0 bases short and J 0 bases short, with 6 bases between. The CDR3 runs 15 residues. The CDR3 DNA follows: TGTGCCAGCAGCTTGGGCGCTGCAACTAATGAAAAACTGTTTTTT. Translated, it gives CASSLGAATNEKLFF.

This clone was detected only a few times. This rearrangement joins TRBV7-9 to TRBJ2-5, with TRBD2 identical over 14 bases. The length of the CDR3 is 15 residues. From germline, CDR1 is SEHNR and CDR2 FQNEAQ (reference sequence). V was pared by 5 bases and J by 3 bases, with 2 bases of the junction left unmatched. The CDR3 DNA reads TGTGCCAGCAGCCCGGGACTAGCGGGGGAAGAGACCCAGTACTTC. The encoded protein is CASSPGLAGEETQYF.